This TCR beta chain was retrieved from a study of blood T cell repertoires in COVID-19 (dated by TCRdb to about 2020). About the full investigation: Recovered participants in ImmuneRACE Cohort 3 were defined by two consecutive negative NP/OP PCR tests, clearance by a healthcare professional, or resolution of symptoms. The material from the prospective study consisted of cDNA or gDNA derived from T cells, B-cell-depleted T cells, or PBMCs. The samples were drawn from the first 160 participants of the ongoing ImmuneRACE study and from 1,254 subjects provided by 6 global collaborators. Nearly every sample came with metadata listing a de-identified subject ID, COVID-19 status, age in years and sex. Where HLA class I and class II types were available, the types were taken from metadata supplied by the sample provider, not from assay-based typing. The repertoires were released in a freely available public database intended as a resource for research on the immune response to SARS-CoV-2. Samples covering the acute and convalescent phases of COVID-19 were provided by collaborators in the United States, Italy and Spain. The dataset comprised deeply sampled blood TCRbeta repertoires from subjects exposed to, actively infected with, or recovered from COVID-19. General study outcomes and caveats: How much clinical and demographic metadata was included differed by source and by participant, and the metadata was provided uncurated.

A note on this clone: This receptor's antigen is unknown. Within one base of it there is no much larger clone, and no base qualities were kept.

Enrolling through a virtual design, the prospective study's participants ranged in age from roughly 18 to 89 years and lived across about two dozen United States geographic areas. To assign participants to cohorts, the prospective study relied on clinical history that participants themselves reported in a screening survey and a study questionnaire. In the prospective study, whole blood, serum and a nasopharyngeal or oropharyngeal swab were collected from each participant by mobile phlebotomists. Over a roughly 2-month period, participants in the prospective study had the option of providing additional blood draws and questionnaires. Prospective study blood samples were shipped either frozen or at room temperature before DNA extraction. The immunoSEQ Assay, a bias-controlled multiplex PCR, was used to amplify TCRbeta CDR3 regions from genomic DNA. The published analysis was carried out like this. Within the assay, amplification of reference gene primers was used to estimate how many nucleated cells each sample contained. To quantify the absolute abundance of each unique TCRbeta CDR3 rearrangement, sequence reads were collapsed and filtered. For each sample, productive Simpson clonality was calculated by taking the square root of Simpson's diversity index across productive rearrangements. TCRdb limited this immuneACCESS table to in-frame rearrangements with V and J called. A share of clones is missing; checked studies link under half to unresolved V genes, and the rest is unexplained. V, J and clone size derive from that table, while D and trimming were established from the DNA sequence. A total of around 300,000 clones appear in this sample, approximately 90% of them only once. Of the sample, under 2.5% is held by the ten largest clones.

The CDR3 holds 16 amino acids from the cysteine to the phenylalanine. Solely the CDR3 DNA is kept, with 48 bases framed from the first base. CDR1 and CDR2, looked up from the germline V gene, are MGHDK and SYGVNS. Ends trimmed: V by 5 bases, J by 3 bases; bases unmatched to a gene: 8. This chain is built from TRBV25-1 and TRBJ2-3, and TRBD2 matches 10 of the central bases. The sequence derives from a woman aged 60-75 years in a cohort exposed to, infected with or recovered from COVID-19 (not recorded which). The sample consisted of PBMCs or T cells enriched from blood (not recorded which). The CDR3 loop reads CASSLAGAKGTDTQYF. The base sequence is TGTGCCAGCAGTCTAGCGGGAGCAAAGGGGACAGATACGCAGTATTTT.